The 32 T cell receptor beta chains given below trace back to one sample, sequenced in a study of early T cells in non-severe SARS-CoV-2 infection. TCRdb fed the 5' RACE reads into MiXCR, producing one record per CDR3 protein. Altogether 33,000 or so distinct CDR3 sequences are present, 5% to 6% being singletons, with the ten largest covering 6.5% to 8.5%. The sample consisted of whole blood. Every receptor here comes from an adult who was a healthcare worker with PCR-confirmed SARS-CoV-2 infection or an uninfected control (not recorded which).

This clonotype was seen ten or more times. The V call is TRBV20-1, the J call TRBJ2-7, with D maybe TRBD1 (6 bases). The CDR3 runs to 13 residues. The germline CDR1 and CDR2 sequences are DFQATT and SNEGSKA (reference sequence). V gave up 3 bases and J gave up 5 bases, with 14 bases separating them. CDR3 bases: TGCAGTGCTAGTATGTCACAGGGAAACGAGCAGTACTTC. Its translation: CSASMSQGNEQYF.

This clonotype was recorded at least ten times. The rearrangement links TRBV12-3 or TRBV12-4 to TRBJ2-1, with D unresolved. V dropped 1 base and J dropped 10 bases, with 8 bases sitting between them. The CDR3 runs 12 residues. DNA of the CDR3: TGTGCCAGCAGTTTAGAGGGATGGGAGCAGTTCTTC. It encodes CASSLEGWEQFF.

This clonotype was counted only a few times. This chain joins TRBV12-3 or TRBV12-4 and TRBJ1-1; D not certain. This CDR3 has 14 residues. The V end lost 5 bases, the J end lost 0 bases, and 10 bases lay between the germline ends. CDR3 sequence reads: CASSTAGMNTEAFF. In nucleotides, the CDR3 is TGTGCCAGCAGTACTGCTGGGATGAACACTGAAGCTTTCTTT.

This clonotype was counted ten times or more. Without the conserved terminal phenylalanine or tryptophan, this CDR3 likely stems from a read error. The DNA is omitted, as the CDR3 cannot be located on it reliably, and the CDR3 follows TCRdb's listing. The rearrangement joins TRBV7-9 to TRBJ2-4; the table names TRBD1, a call not compared with the DNA. The length of the CDR3 is 11 amino acids, counting both ends. Germline V gene sequence: CDR1 SEHNR, CDR2 FQNEAQ (reference sequence). CDR3 sequence reads: CASSIAGPMTL.

This clonotype was found many times. The chain joins TRBV6-5 to TRBJ2-1; the D gene is possibly TRBD1 (6 bases). Trimming removed 5 bases at V and 0 bases at J, with 11 bases between. The CDR3 has 15 residues. Germline V lookup: CDR1 MNHEY, CDR2 SVGAGI. CDR3 in DNA: TGTGCCAGCAGTACAGGGTCTAGCTCCTACAATGAGCAGTTCTTC. It translates to CASSTGSSSYNEQFF.

The V gene is TRBV5-4, the J gene TRBJ2-1, with D unclear. The germline V and J ends were trimmed by 4 bases and 3 bases, with 17 bases remaining between them. This CDR3 spans 16 amino acids. CDR1 and CDR2 from the germline V gene are SGHNT and YYREEE (reference sequence). Here the CDR3 DNA reads TGTGCCAGCAGCCTAGACGTCGCCTCAAACTACAATGAGCAGTTCTTC. This encodes CASSLDVASNYNEQFF.

In its sample, this clonotype was seen a few times. CDR3 sequence: CASSLSAPGTPTGELFF. CDR3 bases: TGCGCCAGCAGCTTGAGTGCACCTGGTACCCCGACCGGGGAGCTGTTTTTT. The rearrangement joins TRBV5-1 to TRBJ2-2; D is uncertain. The ends were cut back, 1 base at V and 5 bases at J, with 18 bases in the middle. In germline, CDR1 is SGHRS, CDR2 YFSETQ. The CDR3 covers 17 residues.

This clonotype was counted a few times. The chain couples TRBV20-1 to TRBJ2-3; 10 bases map to TRBD2. The length of the CDR3 is 15 residues. Germline loops: CDR1 DFQATT, CDR2 SNEGSKA (reference sequence). V lost 6 bases to trimming and J lost 4 bases; unmatched junction nucleotides: 10. The CDR3 DNA reads TGCAGTGCCAACAGACTAGCGGGCCCCGCAGATACGCAGTATTTT. Translated, it gives CSANRLAGPADTQYF.

This clonotype came up many times. The chain employs TRBV7-9 and TRBJ2-1, with 10 bases fitting TRBD2. The germline gives CDR1 SEHNR, CDR2 FQNEAQ (reference sequence). Trimming took 5 bases from V and 8 from J; bases not matched to a gene: 9. The CDR3 contains 15 residues. The CDR3 DNA reads TGTGCCAGCAGCCAAGCTAGCGGGAGTGTCGATGAGCAGTTCTTC. It yields the protein CASSQASGSVDEQFF. Using reference TRBV7-9 and TRBJ2-1 for the parts outside the CDR3, the full variable domain is DTGVSQNPRHKITKRGQNVTFRCDPISEHNRLYWYRQTLGQGPEFLTYFQNEAQLEKSRLLSDRFSAERPKGSFSTLEIQRTEQGDSAMYLCASSQASGSVDEQFFGPGTRLTVL.

The rearrangement joins TRBV19 to TRBJ2-2; 9 bases map to TRBD2. CDR3 length: 17 amino acids. V gave up 1 base and J gave up 4 bases; unmatched junction bases: 7. Germline values: CDR1 LNHDA, CDR2 SQIVND (reference sequence). The CDR3 region is CASSIGGGGASTGELFF. The CDR3 DNA is TGTGCCAGTAGTATAGGAGGCGGGGGGGCCTCCACCGGGGAGCTGTTTTTT. Supplemented by reference TRBV19 and TRBJ2-2, the full variable domain reads DGGITQSPKYLFRKEGQNVTLSCEQNLNHDAMYWYRQDPGQGLRLIYYSQIVNDFQKGDIAEGYSVSREKKESFPLTVTSAQKNPTAFYLCASSIGGGGASTGELFFGEGSRLTVL.

This clonotype was observed at least ten times. The V and J genes are TRBV9 and TRBJ2-2; D is perhaps TRBD2 (5 bases). V lost 4 bases and J lost 4, with 17 bases in between. The CDR3 covers 16 residues. The germline V gene encodes CDR1 SGDLS and CDR2 YYNGEE. The CDR3 DNA is TGTGCCAGCAGCCCCATCCGAGAGGGCCCCACCGGGGAGCTGTTTTTT. Its translation is CASSPIREGPTGELFF. Variable domain in full (rest from reference TRBV9 and TRBJ2-2): DSGVTQTPKHLITATGQRVTLRCSPRSGDLSVYWYQQSLDQGLQFLIQYYNGEERAKGNILERFSAQQFPDLHSELNLSSLELGDSALYFCASSPIREGPTGELFFGEGSRLTVL.

This clonotype was seen repeatedly, ten times or more. V usage is TRBV2 and J usage is TRBJ1-2; maybe TRBD1 (5 bases). V lost 6 bases and J lost 8, with 13 bases in between. Germline V gives CDR1 SNHLY, CDR2 FYNNEI. CDR3 size: 12 residues. The CDR3 here is CASSSGMGGYTF. The CDR3 DNA reads as TGTGCCAGCAGCTCAGGGATGGGCGGCTACACCTTC.

There are a few counts of this clonotype. Just one base apart from a much larger clone, this may be a read error. The chain links TRBV7-6 to TRBJ2-3; 7 positions agree with TRBD1. This CDR3 is built from 15 residues. The germline CDR1 and CDR2 sequences are SGHVS and FNYEAQ. The CDR3: CTSSLGDSYTDTQYF. DNA of the CDR3: TGTACCAGCAGCTTAGGGGACAGTTACACAGATACGCAGTATTTT.

This clonotype was picked up many times. The chain combines TRBV27 with TRBJ2-7; TRBD1 agrees at 7 bases. V lost 5 bases, J lost 2 bases, and 9 bases stayed unmatched. CDR1 is MNHEY, CDR2 SMNVEV, per germline (reference sequence). CDR3 length: 15 amino acids. The CDR3 region is CASSKTGTVTYEQYF. In nucleotides, the CDR3 is TGTGCCAGCAGTAAGACCGGGACAGTGACCTACGAGCAGTACTTC.

This clonotype was detected many times. This sequence joins TRBV10-3 and TRBJ2-7; a weak D match, TRBD1 (5 bases). This CDR3 has 14 amino acids. The germline V gene encodes CDR1 ENHRY and CDR2 SYGVKD. The V end was cut by 6 bases, the J end by 0 bases, with 12 bases between. CDR3 amino acids: CAISGHWSSYEQYF. The CDR3 nucleotides are TGTGCCATCAGCGGACACTGGAGCTCCTACGAGCAGTACTTC.

The sample holds many counts of this clonotype. J is TRBJ1-1 and V is TRBV6-2 or TRBV6-3; TRBD1 matches 7 bases. V was clipped by 4 bases and J by 5 bases; unmatched bases: 10. Germline CDR1 is MNHEY and CDR2 is SVGEGT. The CDR3 is 15 amino acids. CDR3 protein: CASSSGEEGATEAFF. The CDR3 bases are TGTGCCAGCAGTTCCGGGGAGGAGGGGGCGACTGAAGCTTTCTTT.

This clonotype was recorded many times. The CDR3 is CSARDHSGSSYEQYF. CDR3 nucleotide sequence: TGCAGTGCTAGAGATCATAGCGGAAGCTCCTACGAGCAGTACTTC. The gene calls are TRBV20-1 and TRBJ2-7, with D possibly TRBD2 on 6 matching bases. This CDR3 has 15 residues. The V end was cut by 0 bases, the J end by 0 bases, with 12 bases between. Germline loops: CDR1 DFQATT, CDR2 SNEGSKA (reference sequence).

This clonotype was seen repeatedly, ten times or more. This sequence joins TRBV29-1 and TRBJ2-4, with 7 nucleotides matching TRBD2. CDR1 and CDR2 (germline): SQVTM, ANQGSEA. This CDR3 comprises 15 residues. V was pared by 7 bases and J by 4 bases, with 13 bases of the junction left unmatched. The CDR3 here is CSARTQLAQKNIQYF. The DNA for the CDR3 is TGCAGCGCCCGGACACAACTAGCGCAGAAAAACATTCAGTACTTC.

This clonotype was observed many times. The chain is built from TRBV7-2 and TRBJ1-1; no reliable D call. The CDR3 has 17 residues. The germline V gene encodes CDR1 SGHTA and CDR2 FQGNSA. Deletions cut 5 bases from V and 1 base from J, with 20 bases between. The CDR3 is CASSQQPSWNRNTEAFF. The DNA for the CDR3 is TGTGCCAGCAGCCAACAACCCTCTTGGAACCGGAACACTGAAGCTTTCTTT.

This clonotype was counted many times. The V gene is TRBV7-9, the J gene TRBJ2-7; the D is unclear. Trimming took 2 bases from V and 4 from J, leaving 3 bases between them. The CDR3 runs to 11 residues. CDR1 and CDR2 (germline): SEHNR, FQNEAQ (reference sequence). Here the CDR3 reads CASSLQYEQYF. The CDR3 DNA reads as TGTGCCAGCAGCTTACAGTACGAGCAGTACTTC.

The chain links TRBV6-4 to TRBJ2-3; TRBD1 matches 7 bases. Germline values: CDR1 MRHNA, CDR2 SNTAGT. This CDR3 has 16 amino acids. Losses at the gene ends were 3 bases for V and 2 bases for J; bases not matched to a gene: 8. CDR3 nucleotides: TGTGCCAGCAGTGAAGCCCCAGGGGGTAACACAGATACGCAGTATTTT. It specifies CASSEAPGGNTDTQYF.

Ten or more counts support this clonotype. V and J are TRBV20-1 and TRBJ2-1, with D possibly TRBD1 on 5 matching bases. Germline V gene sequence: CDR1 DFQATT, CDR2 SNEGSKA (reference sequence). The CDR3 totals 16 residues. V gave up 4 bases and J gave up 0 bases, with 16 bases separating them. CDR3 region: CSAKDTVRSSYNEQFF. In DNA, the CDR3 is TGCAGTGCTAAGGACACGGTTAGATCCTCCTACAATGAGCAGTTCTTC.

This clonotype showed up many times. J is TRBJ1-5 and V is TRBV5-5, with D unclear. CDR3 length equals 15 residues. Germline V CDR1 and CDR2: SGHKS, YYEKEE (reference sequence). Trimming pared 4 bases from V and 7 bases from J, leaving 18 bases between. For the CDR3, the DNA is TGTGCCAGCAGCCTGGAGGGAAGCAAGGAACAGCCCCAGCATTTT. This gives the protein CASSLEGSKEQPQHF.

This clonotype was counted many times. The chain uses TRBV27 and TRBJ1-1, with 9 nucleotides matching TRBD1. V dropped 5 bases and J dropped 10; count of bases not matched to a gene: 11. This CDR3 comprises 14 residues. Germline V gene data show CDR1 as MNHEY and CDR2 as SMNVEV (reference sequence). CDR3 sequence: CASSIQGQGATAFF. In DNA, the CDR3 is TGTGCCAGCAGTATACAGGGACAGGGCGCAACAGCTTTCTTT.

This clonotype was counted at least ten times. This chain uses TRBV6-6 with TRBJ2-7; 9 bases line up with TRBD2. V trimming: 6 bases; J trimming: 2 bases; junction bases outside the gene matches: 8. The V gene's germline CDR1 is MNHNY and CDR2 SVGAGI (reference sequence). This CDR3 comprises 15 residues. The CDR3 DNA reads as TGTGCCAGCAGCAGGTCGACTAGCGGCACCTACGAGCAGTACTTC. Protein sequence: CASSRSTSGTYEQYF.

This clonotype was detected only a few times. The V gene is TRBV10-3, the J gene TRBJ2-7; 7 bases match TRBD2. Trimming took 3 bases from V and 1 from J; bases not matched to a gene: 12. Germline V gene data show CDR1 as ENHRY and CDR2 as SYGVKD. The CDR3 contains 17 residues. The CDR3 DNA reads TGTGCCATCAGTGATTTGGGAGGGACCGAGGAGTCCTACGAGCAGTACTTC. It is translated as CAISDLGGTEESYEQYF.

At least ten counts were recorded for this clonotype. The rearrangement links TRBV5-1 to TRBJ1-2; D call uncertain. The CDR3 is made up of 13 amino acids. The V gene lost 0 bases and the J gene lost 10 bases, with 13 bases spanning the gap. Per the germline V gene, CDR1 is SGHRS and CDR2 is YFSETQ. The CDR3 is CASSLEDYHTYTF. The CDR3 bases are TGCGCCAGCAGCTTGGAAGACTACCATACCTACACCTTC.

This clonotype came up many times. This chain uses TRBV4-3 with TRBJ1-2, with 9 bases fitting TRBD1. J was trimmed by 2 bases and V by 4 bases; bases with no gene match: 5. The germline gives CDR1 LGHNA, CDR2 YSLEER. This CDR3 is built from 15 residues. CDR3 DNA: TGCGCCAGCAGCCGGATAGGGACAGGGAACTATGGCTACACCTTC. It encodes CASSRIGTGNYGYTF.

This clonotype has at least ten counts. The V gene is TRBV20-1, the J gene TRBJ2-1, with D possibly matching TRBD2 (6 bases). V was clipped by 3 bases and J by 4 bases, with 13 bases between them. In germline, CDR1 is DFQATT, CDR2 SNEGSKA (reference sequence). The CDR3 is 14 residues long. The CDR3 here is CSASASAVYNEQFF. CDR3 sequence (DNA): TGCAGTGCTAGTGCTAGCGCGGTATACAATGAGCAGTTCTTC.

This clonotype has a handful of counts. The chain couples TRBV13 to TRBJ1-3; D gene ambiguous. V shed 2 bases and J shed 3 bases, with 5 bases lying between them. From germline, CDR1 is PRHDT and CDR2 FYEKMQ (reference sequence). The CDR3 extends over 13 amino acids. As DNA, the CDR3 is TGTGCCAGCAGCTTACGACTTGGAAACACCATATATTTT. This codes for CASSLRLGNTIYF.

This clonotype was counted at least ten times. At one boundary the junction diverges from the germline segment, which might be a read error. This chain joins TRBV4-1 and TRBJ1-1, with TRBD1 as a possible D gene (6 bases). The CDR3 extends over 18 amino acids. In germline, CDR1 is MGHRA, CDR2 YSYEKL. CDR3 DNA sequence: TGCGCCAGCAGCCAAGATTTTTTTAATTTGGGGGGGCGTACTGAAGTTTTCTTT. It specifies CASSQDFFNLGGRTEVFF.

The chain employs TRBV7-9 and TRBJ1-1; D call uncertain. The germline CDR1 and CDR2 sequences are SEHNR and FQNEAQ (reference sequence). The CDR3 covers 14 residues. V gave up 5 bases and J gave up 4 bases, with 14 bases separating them. The chain's CDR3 is CASSARLRGTEAFF. CDR3 bases: TGTGCCAGCAGCGCTCGACTCCGGGGCACTGAAGCTTTCTTT.